This T cell receptor beta chain stems from a study of Ad26.COV2.S vaccination and SARS-CoV-2 variants. Broader study findings: While placebo recipients had lower spike-specific TCR breadth, vaccine recipients had more.

Details on this clone: The antigen remains undetermined.

The CDR3 length is 13 residues. The germline V gene encodes CDR1 SGHRS and CDR2 YFSETQ. V was pared by 3 bases and J by 7 bases, with 14 bases between. Treatment of the sample: over 15 received Ad26.COV2.S at low or high dose, single or two shots; 5 received placebo; per-sample allocation not given. Day 63 after the first vaccine or placebo injection was the time point for sampling. This person who donated was an adult of 18-55 years in Boston. Profiling relied on immunoSEQ multiplex PCR, and the TCRdb table lists in-frame clones only, not all of them. This table holds around 250,000 clones, 87% found once.

The sample consisted of peripheral blood, taken in a trial of Ad26.COV2.S vaccine versus placebo. The sequence derives from a person aged 18 to 65 who received the Ad26.COV2.S COVID-19 vaccine or a placebo. This chain joins TRBV5-1 and TRBJ2-7; either TRBD1 or TRBD2 may fit D (5 bases each). The CDR3 sequence: CASSWTLEGEQYF. In DNA, the CDR3 is TGCGCCAGCAGCTGGACGCTTGAGGGGGAGCAGTACTTC.